The 27 T cell receptor beta chains in this list originate from one sample, sequenced in a study of blood T cell repertoires in COVID-19. TCRdb keeps only in-frame clones here, not all; method: immunoSEQ multiplex PCR. The sample includes 250,000 or so clones, 70% to 90% of them seen just once. Sequencing input: peripheral blood. These receptors were collected from a man in his late teens or twenties with active or convalescent COVID-19.

This chain connects TRBV29-1 to TRBJ2-1, with 8 nucleotides matching TRBD2. With V trimmed by 3 bases and J by 2 bases, 6 bases remained unmatched. This CDR3 contains 15 residues. Per germline, CDR1 SQVTM and CDR2 ANQGSEA. The CDR3 coding sequence is TGCAGCGTTGATAGGCGGGAGGTCCCCTACAATGAGCAGTTCTTC. Its protein is CSVDRREVPYNEQFF.

V usage is TRBV18 and J usage is TRBJ1-3; 10 positions match TRBD1. Germline lookup yields CDR1 KGHSH and CDR2 LQKENI. The CDR3 spans 16 residues. V was pared by 5 bases and J by 1 base, with 5 bases of the junction left unmatched. This chain's CDR3 is CASSSRDRGSGNTIYF. CDR3 DNA sequence: TGTGCCAGCTCATCCCGGGACAGGGGTTCTGGAAACACCATATATTTT.

The gene calls are TRBV2 and TRBJ2-2; 7 positions agree with TRBD2. Germline lookup yields CDR1 SNHLY and CDR2 FYNNEI. Losses at the gene ends were 3 bases for V and 5 bases for J; bases not matched to a gene: 6. CDR3 length: 15 amino acids. CDR3 coding DNA: TGTGCCAGCAGTGACTGGCTAGCGGCAACCGGGGAGCTGTTTTTT. This sequence encodes CASSDWLAATGELFF.

The chain uses TRBV6-2 or TRBV6-3 and TRBJ2-7, with 10 bases lining up with TRBD1. This CDR3 is 15 amino acids long. Germline assignment: CDR1 MNHEY and CDR2 SVGEGT. After removal of 5 bases from V and 5 bases from J, the junction contained 9 bases not matched to a gene. The CDR3 region has the DNA TGTGCCAGCAGTCCGAGGACAGGGGGGAGGAACGAGCAGTACTTC. Its protein product is CASSPRTGGRNEQYF.

This clone was observed a few times. The chain carries TRBV19 and TRBJ1-3; no reliable D call. The V gene lost 7 bases and the J gene lost 4 bases, with 14 bases spanning the gap. Germline V gives CDR1 LNHDA, CDR2 SQIVND (reference sequence). The CDR3 runs 14 residues. CDR3 sequence: CASKKSAGGNTIYF. The DNA for the CDR3 is TGTGCCAGTAAAAAGTCAGCGGGGGGAAACACCATATATTTT.

The chain recombines TRBV11-2 with TRBJ2-7; no clear D. This CDR3 is 14 amino acids long. The V end was cut by 5 bases, the J end by 7 bases, with 18 bases between. CDR1 and CDR2 (germline): SGHAT, FQNNGV. The DNA of the CDR3 is TGTGCCAGCAGCCCTTGGTTTATGTTCGGTGAGCAGTACTTC. Translating gives CASSPWFMFGEQYF.

This chain joins TRBV28 and TRBJ1-5, with TRBD1 identical over 7 bases. Germline V gene lookup returns CDR1 MDHEN and CDR2 SYDVKM. V lost 6 bases and J lost 0; bases outside the gene matches: 11. This CDR3 is 17 amino acids long. CDR3 protein: CASSATGTENSNQPQHF. CDR3 in DNA: TGTGCCAGCAGCGCCACCGGGACAGAGAATAGCAATCAGCCCCAGCATTTT.

The V gene is TRBV19, the J gene TRBJ1-5; weak D call: TRBD1 (5 bases). The V end was cut by 5 bases, the J end by 1 base, with 12 bases between. Germline CDR1 and CDR2: LNHDA and SQIVND (reference sequence). The CDR3 sequence is 15 residues long. The CDR3 DNA reads TGTGCCAGTAGTGGGGCCCCAAGGAGCAATCAGCCCCAGCATTTT. This translates into CASSGAPRSNQPQHF.

The CDR3 here is CASSVGTEGYGYTF. CDR3 bases: TGTGCCAGCAGCGTAGGGACAGAGGGATATGGCTACACCTTC. The chain uses TRBV9 and TRBJ1-2, with D perhaps matching TRBD1 (6 bases). Between the trimmed V and J ends, which lost 0 bases and 5 bases, there was a span of 11 bases. The CDR3 contains 14 residues. CDR1 and CDR2 (germline): SGDLS, YYNGEE.

The rearrangement uses TRBV28 and TRBJ1-6; the match to TRBD1 covers 9 bases. J was trimmed by 10 bases and V by 6 bases; bases with no gene match: 10. The germline gives CDR1 MDHEN, CDR2 SYDVKM. The length of the CDR3 is 15 residues. This CDR3 is CASRFTGGASSPLHF. The CDR3 DNA reads as TGTGCCAGCAGATTTACAGGGGGCGCGTCCTCACCCCTCCACTTT.

Remarks on this clone: The junction and the germline gene differ at one end; a read error may be behind it. The CDR3 spells CASSQGTGFYFF. CDR3 bases: TGTGCCAGCAGTCAAGGGACAGGGTTTTATTTTTTC. The J gene is TRBJ1-4, the V gene TRBV6-1, with 9 bases identical to TRBD1. The CDR3 contains 12 residues. The germline V gene has CDR1 MNHNS and CDR2 SASEGT.

The chain is built from TRBV5-1 and TRBJ2-1, with 10 bases identical to TRBD2. This CDR3 region has 15 residues. Germline V gene data show CDR1 as SGHRS and CDR2 as YFSETQ. The trim removed 4 bases at V and 6 bases at J, leaving 7 bases unmatched. The CDR3 sequence is CASSKGLARSNEQFF. CDR3 in DNA: TGCGCCAGCAGCAAGGGACTAGCGAGGAGCAATGAGCAGTTCTTC.

This clone was picked up a small number of times. This chain uses TRBV5-4 with TRBJ2-2; D might be TRBD1 (8 bases). CDR1 is SGHNT, CDR2 YYREEE, per germline (reference sequence). This CDR3 contains 16 residues. V was cut by 4 bases and J by 4 bases, with 17 bases left in between. Here the CDR3 reads CASSPGGQGGTGELFF. CDR3 coding DNA: TGTGCCAGCAGCCCGGGAGGACAGGGTGGCACCGGGGAGCTGTTTTTT.

With regard to this clone: The sample has other DNA sequences that encode this CDR3 too. The chain links TRBV18 to TRBJ1-4; 9 bases fit TRBD1. The germline gives CDR1 KGHSH, CDR2 LQKENI. The CDR3 consists of 15 residues. J lost 1 base, V lost 3 bases, and 0 bases had no gene match. In nucleotides, the CDR3 is TGTGCCAGCTCACCGGGACAGGGAACTAATGAAAAACTGTTTTTT. Protein: CASSPGQGTNEKLFF.

Only one count was recorded for this clone. DNA for the CDR3: TGTGCCAGCAGCCCGCTGACAGGGAGCTCCTACAATGAGCAGTTCTTC. The encoded protein is CASSPLTGSSYNEQFF. The J gene is TRBJ2-1, the V gene TRBV6-6, with 7 bases identical to TRBD1. Trimming cost V 6 bases and J 0 bases; bases outside gene matches: 8. The germline V gene encodes CDR1 MNHNY and CDR2 SVGAGI (reference sequence). The CDR3 loop spans 16 amino acids.

The sample holds a few counts of this clone. This rearrangement joins TRBV16 to TRBJ2-1; 7 bases map to TRBD2. From germline, CDR1 is KGHSY and CDR2 FQNENV. The CDR3 covers 14 residues. Unmatched junction bases numbered 4, after V lost 0 bases and J lost 8 bases. The DNA for the CDR3 is TGTGCCAGCAGCCAATCGGTAGCGGGCCATGAGCAGTTCTTC. It encodes CASSQSVAGHEQFF.

The chain joins TRBV28 to TRBJ1-4; D may be TRBD1 (6 bases). Germline CDR1 reads MDHEN; CDR2 reads SYDVKM. The V and J ends lost 6 bases and 8 bases respectively, with 10 bases between them. This CDR3 has 12 residues. CDR3 in amino acids: CASRVTGEKLFF. The CDR3 nucleotides read TGTGCCAGCAGAGTAACAGGGGAAAAACTGTTTTTT.

The gene calls are TRBV13 and TRBJ2-1; the match to TRBD1 covers 10 bases. V shed 1 base, J shed 10 bases, and the junction held 13 bases outside the gene matches. This CDR3 is built from 17 residues. The germline CDR1 and CDR2 sequences are PRHDT and FYEKMQ (reference sequence). Written as DNA, the CDR3 is TGTGCCAGCAGCTTAGAAGGGGCGGGACAGGGGCCAGGGGAGCAGTTCTTC. It translates to CASSLEGAGQGPGEQFF.

The V and J genes are TRBV29-1 and TRBJ1-1, with no clear D. V was pared by 0 bases and J by 2 bases, with 13 bases between. Germline-derived CDR1 and CDR2 are SQVTM and ANQGSEA. The CDR3 consists of 15 residues. Here the CDR3 DNA reads TGCAGCGTTGAAGATCGGCGGATTGGAAACACTGAAGCTTTCTTT. Protein sequence: CSVEDRRIGNTEAFF.

The chain couples TRBV28 to TRBJ2-7; 14 positions match TRBD2. V trimming: 6 bases; J trimming: 5 bases; junction bases outside the gene matches: 12. The length of the CDR3 is 17 residues. CDR1 is MDHEN and CDR2 is SYDVKM in the germline V gene. The CDR3 protein is CASSPLTSGRAHDEQYF. CDR3 DNA: TGTGCCAGCAGCCCCCTGACTAGCGGGAGGGCCCATGACGAGCAGTACTTC.

This clone showed up just once. The chain recombines TRBV4-1 with TRBJ2-2; 13 positions match TRBD2. The junction had 6 bases not matched to a gene; V was cut back by 0 bases and J by 5 bases. CDR1 and CDR2 from the germline V gene are MGHRA and YSYEKL. The CDR3 sequence is 18 residues long. The CDR3 here is CASSQEGGLAGRTGELFF. In nucleotides, the CDR3 is TGCGCCAGCAGCCAAGAAGGGGGACTAGCGGGGAGAACCGGGGAGCTGTTTTTT.

Regarding this clone: Other DNA sequences in the same sample also yield this CDR3. The V gene is TRBV19, the J gene TRBJ1-5; D possibly corresponds to TRBD1 (5 bases). Looked up from germline, CDR1 is LNHDA and CDR2 is SQIVND (reference sequence). The CDR3 has 14 residues. The germline V and J ends were trimmed by 3 bases and 6 bases, with 12 bases remaining between them. In nucleotides, the CDR3 is TGTGCCAGTAGTATCGGGGGAGGAGGTCAGCCCCAGCATTTT. Translating gives CASSIGGGGQPQHF.

The V and J genes are TRBV7-2 and TRBJ2-3; D gene ambiguous. V was clipped by 3 bases and J by 6 bases, with 10 bases between them. The CDR3 consists of 13 residues. CDR1 is SGHTA, CDR2 FQGNSA, per germline. DNA of the CDR3: TGTGCCAGCAGCTTCCCTAGTGCGGATACGCAGTATTTT. Amino acid sequence: CASSFPSADTQYF. Based on the CDR3 plus reference TRBV7-2 and TRBJ2-3, the full variable domain is GAGVSQSPSNKVTEKGKDVELRCDPISGHTALYWYRQSLGQGLEFLIYFQGNSAPDKSGLPSDRFSAERTGGSVSTLTIQRTQQEDSAVYLCASSFPSADTQYFGPGTRLTVL.

The chain couples TRBV2 to TRBJ2-6; 11 bases are shared with TRBD1. The CDR3 loop spans 18 amino acids. J was trimmed by 0 bases and V by 4 bases; bases with no gene match: 5. From germline, CDR1 is SNHLY and CDR2 FYNNEI. The CDR3 loop reads CASSGGTGGLSGANVLTF. In nucleotides, the CDR3 is TGTGCCAGCAGTGGGGGGACAGGGGGGCTCTCTGGGGCCAACGTCCTGACTTTC. The complete variable domain, with remaining parts taken from reference TRBV2 and TRBJ2-6, reads EPEVTQTPSHQVTQMGQEVILRCVPISNHLYFYWYRQILGQKVEFLVSFYNNEISEKSEIFDDQFSVERPDGSNFTLKIRSTKLEDSAMYFCASSGGTGGLSGANVLTFGAGSRLTVL.

This clone has a handful of counts. The J gene is TRBJ2-2, the V gene TRBV5-4, with D uncertain. V lost 3 bases, J lost 5 bases, and 5 bases lay in between. The CDR3 has 12 residues. The germline V gene has CDR1 SGHNT and CDR2 YYREEE (reference sequence). CDR3 DNA: TGTGCCAGCAGCTCGACTACCGGGGAGCTGTTTTTT. As protein: CASSSTTGELFF.

Only a few counts were recorded for this clone. This chain connects TRBV7-3 to TRBJ2-2; 14 nucleotides match TRBD2. The CDR3 totals 15 residues. Germline V gives CDR1 SGHTA, CDR2 FQGTGA. The V gene end was trimmed by 4 bases and the J gene end by 5 bases; junction bases not matched to a gene: 0. The CDR3 bases are TGTGCCAGCAGCTGGACTAGCGGGAGGACCGGGGAGCTGTTTTTT. Amino acid sequence: CASSWTSGRTGELFF.

The chain couples TRBV28 to TRBJ1-5; 11 bases match TRBD1. V shed 5 bases, J shed 1 base, and the junction held 4 bases outside the gene matches. Germline CDR1 reads MDHEN; CDR2 reads SYDVKM. The CDR3 has 16 amino acids. DNA of the CDR3: TGTGCCAGCAGTCACGGGACAGGGGGAAGCAATCAGCCCCAGCATTTT. Protein: CASSHGTGGSNQPQHF.